The table lists the clone carrying this T cell receptor beta chain with a few counts. Its antigen is not known. The record originates from a study of beta chain features in type 1 diabetes. Whole-study results and caveats: A cDNA-based sequencing approach could over-represent cells with high TCR expression. For Type 1 diabetes patients, all four CD4+ subsets carried TCRB CDR3s that were moderately but significantly shorter. It was possible that PCR favored shorter templates, equally so in patients and controls.

CD4+ naive, central memory, regulatory and stem cell-like memory subsets were isolated by sorting on CD45RO/CCR7/CD25/CD127/CD95/CD27. Expressed TCRB transcripts were sequenced because the isolated RNA had all been reverse transcribed beforehand. Repertoires were generated with immunoSEQ multiplex PCR, while TCRdb's copy carries only in-frame clones and drops some. The table has more than 110,000 clones, 6.9% seen once. The sample consisted of central memory CD4+ T cells from blood. The receptor comes from a woman aged 25 to 45 in good health.

The chain's CDR3 is CASSDRVAPYF. The CDR3 nucleotides are TGTGCCAGCTCCGACAGGGTCGCGCCGTACTTC. V usage is TRBV28 and J usage is TRBJ2-7, with TRBD1 matching 7 bases. CDR1 MDHEN and CDR2 SYDVKM come from the germline V gene. Trimming took 8 bases from V and 12 from J; bases not matched to a gene: 10. The CDR3 is 11 residues long.